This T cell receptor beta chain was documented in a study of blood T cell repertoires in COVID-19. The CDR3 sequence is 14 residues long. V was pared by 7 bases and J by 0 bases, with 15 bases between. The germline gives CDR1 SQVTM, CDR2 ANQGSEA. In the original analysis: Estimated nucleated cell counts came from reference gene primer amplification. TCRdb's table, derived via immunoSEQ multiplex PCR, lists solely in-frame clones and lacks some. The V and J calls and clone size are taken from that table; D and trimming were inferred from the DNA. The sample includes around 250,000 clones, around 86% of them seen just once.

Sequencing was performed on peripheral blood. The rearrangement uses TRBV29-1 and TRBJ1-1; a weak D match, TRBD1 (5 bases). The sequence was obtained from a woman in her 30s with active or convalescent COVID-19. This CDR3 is CSATRQFMNTEAFF. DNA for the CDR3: TGCAGCGCTACGCGACAGTTTATGAACACTGAAGCTTTCTTT.